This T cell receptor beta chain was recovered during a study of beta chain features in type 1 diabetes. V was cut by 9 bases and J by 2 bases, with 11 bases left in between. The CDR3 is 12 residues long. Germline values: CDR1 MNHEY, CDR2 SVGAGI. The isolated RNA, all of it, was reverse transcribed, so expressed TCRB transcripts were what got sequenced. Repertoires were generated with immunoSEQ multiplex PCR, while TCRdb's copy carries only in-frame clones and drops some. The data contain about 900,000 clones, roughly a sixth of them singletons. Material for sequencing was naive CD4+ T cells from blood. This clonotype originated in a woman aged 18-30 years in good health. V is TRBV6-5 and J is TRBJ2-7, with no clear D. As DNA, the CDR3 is TGTGCCAGTACTTCGAAGGCCTACGAGCAGTACTTC. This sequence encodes CASTSKAYEQYF.